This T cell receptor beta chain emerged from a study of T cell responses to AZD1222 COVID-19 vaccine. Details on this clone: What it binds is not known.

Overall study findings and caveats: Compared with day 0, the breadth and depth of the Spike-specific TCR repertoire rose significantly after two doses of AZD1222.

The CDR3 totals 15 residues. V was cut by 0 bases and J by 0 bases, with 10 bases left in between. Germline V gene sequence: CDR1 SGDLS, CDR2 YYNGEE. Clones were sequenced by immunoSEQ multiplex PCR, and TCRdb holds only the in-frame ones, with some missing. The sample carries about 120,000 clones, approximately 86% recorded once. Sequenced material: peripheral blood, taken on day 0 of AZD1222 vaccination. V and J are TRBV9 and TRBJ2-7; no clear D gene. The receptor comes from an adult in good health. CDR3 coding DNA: TGTGCCAGCAGCGTAGATGTCGTTAGCTCCTACGAGCAGTACTTC. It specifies CASSVDVVSSYEQYF.